This passage covers 28 T cell receptor beta chains from one sample sequenced in a study of blood T cell repertoires in COVID-19. Profiling relied on immunoSEQ multiplex PCR, and the TCRdb table lists in-frame clones only, not all of them. Of some 13,000 clones in the sample, 65% to 90% were seen once. The material sequenced was peripheral blood. All receptors derive from a man older than 75 with acute or convalescent COVID-19.

This rearrangement joins TRBV3-1 (or the pseudogene TRBV3-2) to TRBJ1-2, with 9 bases fitting TRBD1. J gave up 8 bases and V 5 bases, and 9 bases lay outside the gene matches. Germline CDR1 reads LGHDT; CDR2 reads YNNKEL (reference sequence). The CDR3 runs to 14 residues. CDR3 residues: CASSRDRAMGGYTF. The CDR3 DNA reads as TGTGCCAGCAGCAGGGACAGGGCTATGGGAGGCTACACCTTC.

The J gene is TRBJ1-2, the V gene TRBV18, with D perhaps TRBD1 (5 bases). Germline V gives CDR1 KGHSH, CDR2 LQKENI. Trimming left V 0 bases short and J 6 bases short, with 17 bases between. This CDR3 spans 16 amino acids. In DNA form, the CDR3 reads TGTGCCAGCTCACCACCAGGGATCCCGGCAGGGCATGGCTACACCTTC. This gives the protein CASSPPGIPAGHGYTF.

The chain joins TRBV11-3 to TRBJ2-7; TRBD2 matches at 11 bases. V was clipped by 6 bases and J by 3 bases; unmatched bases: 4. Germline V gene lookup returns CDR1 SGHNT and CDR2 YENEEA. The CDR3 extends over 14 amino acids. CDR3 amino acids: CASSPTSGGYEQYF. As DNA, the CDR3 is TGTGCCAGCAGTCCAACTAGCGGGGGCTACGAGCAGTACTTC.

V is TRBV5-1 and J is TRBJ2-7; 10 positions agree with TRBD1. This CDR3 region has 15 residues. The germline gives CDR1 SGHRS, CDR2 YFSETQ. Trimming cost V 3 bases and J 6 bases; bases outside gene matches: 9. The CDR3 bases are TGCGCCAGCAGCTCGTCATTCGGACAGGGGGTCGAGCAGTACTTC. Translating gives CASSSSFGQGVEQYF.

This clone was detected only once. This chain connects TRBV29-1 to TRBJ2-2, with TRBD2 as a possible D gene (6 bases). Trimming left V 2 bases short and J 5 bases short, with 12 bases between. The length of the CDR3 is 14 residues. Germline V gene data show CDR1 as SQVTM and CDR2 as ANQGSEA. CDR3 protein: CSVEMGGSTGELFF. The CDR3 region has the DNA TGCAGCGTTGAAATGGGGGGAAGTACCGGGGAGCTGTTTTTT.

The chain has TRBV4-1 and TRBJ2-4; TRBD2 aligns across 10 bases. The CDR3 loop spans 18 amino acids. CDR1 MGHRA and CDR2 YSYEKL come from the germline V gene. V lost 4 bases, J lost 6 bases, and 15 bases stayed unmatched. CDR3 sequence: CASSRYSQGIAGGNIQYF. CDR3 DNA sequence: TGCGCCAGCAGCCGGTATAGTCAGGGGATAGCGGGGGGAAACATTCAGTACTTC.

The V and J genes are TRBV11-1 and TRBJ2-3; 11 bases align to TRBD2. Per the germline V gene, CDR1 is SGHAT and CDR2 is FQDESV (reference sequence). The CDR3 consists of 16 residues. V gave up 0 bases and J gave up 5 bases; unmatched junction bases: 4. The CDR3 sequence is CASSLALAGGQDTQYF. Here the CDR3 DNA reads TGTGCCAGCAGCTTAGCTCTAGCGGGGGGTCAAGATACGCAGTATTTT.

The rearrangement joins TRBV5-4 to TRBJ1-6; D is ambiguous. This CDR3 has 12 amino acids. Trimming removed 3 bases at V and 7 bases at J, with 5 bases between. Germline V gene lookup returns CDR1 SGHNT and CDR2 YYREEE (reference sequence). Written as DNA, the CDR3 is TGTGCCAGCAGCTCGTCCAATTCACCCCTCCACTTT. Translating it yields CASSSSNSPLHF.

This clone was recorded once. This rearrangement joins TRBV7-9 to TRBJ2-3; D is undetermined. V was pared by 7 bases and J by 0 bases, with 11 bases between. The CDR3 runs 14 residues. CDR1 is SEHNR and CDR2 is FQNEAQ in the germline V gene (reference sequence). CDR3 nucleotide sequence: TGTGCCAGCACCAAAGGGCAGAGCACAGATACGCAGTATTTT. Amino acid sequence: CASTKGQSTDTQYF. The whole variable domain, remainder taken from reference TRBV7-9 and TRBJ2-3, is DTGVSQNPRHKITKRGQNVTFRCDPISEHNRLYWYRQTLGQGPEFLTYFQNEAQLEKSRLLSDRFSAERPKGSFSTLEIQRTEQGDSAMYLCASTKGQSTDTQYFGPGTRLTVL.

This chain links TRBV4-2 with TRBJ2-2; D uncertain. Germline CDR1 and CDR2: LGHNA and YNFKEQ. The CDR3 consists of 15 residues. Deletions cut 4 bases from V and 3 bases from J, with 12 bases between. CDR3 DNA: TGTGCCAGCAGCCCCAGGAACTTAGACACCGGGGAGCTGTTTTTT. Its translation: CASSPRNLDTGELFF.

V and J are TRBV11-3 and TRBJ1-1; 7 bases align to TRBD1. The J segment lost 1 base and the V segment lost 8 bases, leaving 10 bases of the junction unmatched. Looked up from germline, CDR1 is SGHNT and CDR2 is YENEEA. The CDR3 runs 15 residues. This chain's CDR3 is CASSGHRGRNTEAFF. The CDR3 bases are TGTGCCAGCTCCGGGCACAGGGGACGGAACACTGAAGCTTTCTTT.

This chain uses TRBV7-2 with TRBJ1-1; 8 bases line up with TRBD1. Germline assignment: CDR1 SGHTA and CDR2 FQGNSA. The CDR3 runs to 15 residues. With V trimmed by 1 base and J by 4 bases, 5 bases remained unmatched. This chain's CDR3 is CASSLGTGWGTEAFF. The CDR3 nucleotides are TGTGCCAGCAGCTTAGGGACAGGGTGGGGCACTGAAGCTTTCTTT.

V is TRBV19 and J is TRBJ1-5; D perhaps matches TRBD1 (6 bases). The V gene's germline CDR1 is LNHDA and CDR2 SQIVND (reference sequence). V gave up 3 bases and J gave up 2 bases, with 17 bases separating them. The CDR3 extends over 17 amino acids. This chain's CDR3 is CASSIFGRGGGNQPQHF. CDR3 DNA sequence: TGTGCCAGTAGTATTTTCGGAAGGGGGGGCGGCAATCAGCCCCAGCATTTT.

There are a few counts of this clone. The chain combines TRBV10-3 with TRBJ2-7; 8 nucleotides align to TRBD1. The V gene end was trimmed by 4 bases and the J gene end by 10 bases; junction bases not matched to a gene: 12. This CDR3 has 14 amino acids. The germline CDR1 and CDR2 sequences are ENHRY and SYGVKD. CDR3: CAISGAGGAFAQYF. The CDR3 DNA follows: TGTGCCATCAGTGGGGCAGGGGGCGCTTTTGCACAGTACTTC.

The rearrangement joins TRBV2 to TRBJ2-3; perhaps TRBD2 as D (6 bases). The germline V gene encodes CDR1 SNHLY and CDR2 FYNNEI. This CDR3 spans 12 amino acids. V lost 8 bases to trimming and J lost 9 bases, with 15 bases between them. CDR3 residues: CASDTSSTTQYF. In DNA, the CDR3 is TGTGCCAGCGACACTAGCTCAACAACGCAGTATTTT.

This clone appeared a single time. The chain carries TRBV19 and TRBJ2-7; D remains ambiguous. V lost 3 bases and J lost 1, with 13 bases in between. The CDR3 loop spans 15 amino acids. Germline CDR1 reads LNHDA; CDR2 reads SQIVND (reference sequence). DNA of the CDR3: TGTGCCAGTAGTATGGTGAGTGCCTCGTCCTACGAGCAGTACTTC. It codes for CASSMVSASSYEQYF.

The chain recombines TRBV5-8 with TRBJ2-7, with D perhaps matching TRBD2 (6 bases). The CDR3 length is 15 residues. The germline V gene encodes CDR1 SGHTS and CDR2 YDEGEE. With 4 bases removed from V and 0 bases from J, the gap between germline ends came to 14 bases. The CDR3 nucleotides are TGTGCCAGCAGCGCCTTTGGCGGGGTCTCCTACGAGCAGTACTTC. It translates to CASSAFGGVSYEQYF.

This chain links TRBV7-9 with TRBJ2-1; TRBD2 might be the D (7 bases). Trimming removed 0 bases at V and 7 bases at J, with 16 bases between. This CDR3 contains 16 residues. The V gene's germline CDR1 is SEHNR and CDR2 FQNEAQ (reference sequence). The CDR3 DNA reads as TGTGCCAGCAGCTTAGCCACGGGGGGCCGCCCGAATGAGCAGTTCTTC. Protein sequence: CASSLATGGRPNEQFF.

This clone was picked up a small number of times. The chain joins TRBV10-3 to TRBJ2-7; D unresolved. The germline V gene has CDR1 ENHRY and CDR2 SYGVKD. The CDR3 contains 12 residues. Trimming removed 5 bases from V and 0 bases from J, with 5 bases in between. CDR3 protein: CAISPSSYEQYF. The CDR3 bases are TGTGCCATCAGTCCGAGCTCCTACGAGCAGTACTTC.

This chain links TRBV7-9 with TRBJ2-3, with TRBD1 matching 7 bases. CDR1 is SEHNR and CDR2 is FQNEAQ in the germline V gene (reference sequence). V lost 5 bases and J lost 0; bases outside the gene matches: 8. This CDR3 comprises 16 residues. The CDR3 coding sequence is TGTGCCAGCAGCGCCCCGGGACAGACTAGCACAGATACGCAGTATTTT. The encoded protein is CASSAPGQTSTDTQYF. Based on the CDR3 plus reference TRBV7-9 and TRBJ2-3, the full variable domain is DTGVSQNPRHKITKRGQNVTFRCDPISEHNRLYWYRQTLGQGPEFLTYFQNEAQLEKSRLLSDRFSAERPKGSFSTLEIQRTEQGDSAMYLCASSAPGQTSTDTQYFGPGTRLTVL.

This rearrangement joins TRBV9 to TRBJ1-2; 9 nucleotides match TRBD1. The CDR3 is 15 residues long. V lost 0 bases and J lost 5; bases outside the gene matches: 5. In germline, CDR1 is SGDLS, CDR2 YYNGEE. The CDR3 DNA is TGTGCCAGCAGCGTAGACCCGGGACAGGGTTATGGCTACACCTTC. Protein product: CASSVDPGQGYGYTF. The entire variable domain, with the rest obtained from reference TRBV9 and TRBJ1-2, is as follows: DSGVTQTPKHLITATGQRVTLRCSPRSGDLSVYWYQQSLDQGLQFLIQYYNGEERAKGNILERFSAQQFPDLHSELNLSSLELGDSALYFCASSVDPGQGYGYTFGSGTRLTVV.

The rearrangement links TRBV5-6 to TRBJ1-5; D unclear. Deletions cut 0 bases from V and 4 bases from J, with 11 bases between. Germline V lookup: CDR1 SGHDT, CDR2 YYEEEE. The CDR3 has 15 residues. This CDR3 reads CASSLAGRGNQPQHF. DNA of the CDR3: TGTGCCAGCAGCTTGGCTGGAAGAGGGAATCAGCCCCAGCATTTT.

This clone has a handful of counts. This chain links TRBV10-1 with TRBJ2-7; maybe TRBD1 (5 bases). CDR1 is WNHNN, CDR2 SYGVQD, per germline (reference sequence). V shed 2 bases and J shed 6 bases, with 11 bases lying between them. The CDR3 spans 13 residues. In DNA, the CDR3 is TGCGCCAGCAGTGAGGGCACAGGCCGCGAGCAGTACTTC. It encodes CASSEGTGREQYF.

The genes are TRBV5-1 and TRBJ2-2; no clear D gene. This CDR3 has 13 residues. The germline V gene encodes CDR1 SGHRS and CDR2 YFSETQ. Trimming removed 3 bases from V and 6 bases from J, with 9 bases in between. The CDR3 loop is CASSSLGPGELFF. CDR3 bases: TGCGCCAGCAGCTCTCTAGGCCCCGGGGAGCTGTTTTTT.

The CDR3 nucleotides read TGTGCCACCAAAAGCGGGGGGCTCCCCGGGGAGCTGTTTTTT. Translating gives CATKSGGLPGELFF. The V call is TRBV24-1, the J call TRBJ2-2, with 9 bases lining up with TRBD2. CDR1 and CDR2 from the germline V gene are KGHDR and SFDVKD. V gave up 8 bases and J gave up 6 bases; unmatched junction bases: 6. This CDR3 is 14 amino acids long.

The V gene is TRBV6-5, the J gene TRBJ1-4; the match to TRBD1 covers 7 bases. The CDR3 is made up of 15 amino acids. Losses at the gene ends were 4 bases for V and 0 bases for J; bases not matched to a gene: 2. Per germline, CDR1 MNHEY and CDR2 SVGAGI. The CDR3 reads CASSWGTATNEKLFF. DNA of the CDR3: TGTGCCAGCAGTTGGGGGACAGCAACTAATGAAAAACTGTTTTTT.

The CDR3 reads CASSPRRGLTTNEKLFF. CDR3 bases: TGTGCCAGCAGCCCTCGAAGGGGTTTGACAACTAATGAAAAACTGTTTTTT. The V gene is TRBV14, the J gene TRBJ1-4; TRBD1 might be the D (5 bases). The CDR3 totals 17 residues. Between the trimmed V and J ends, which lost 4 bases and 0 bases, there was a span of 15 bases. CDR1 and CDR2 (germline): SGHDN, FVKESK.

This chain connects TRBV6-2 or TRBV6-3 to TRBJ2-4; 8 bases are a match to TRBD2. V was pared by 5 bases and J by 9 bases, with 9 bases of the junction left unmatched. CDR1 is MNHEY and CDR2 is SVGEGT in the germline V gene. CDR3 length: 14 residues. CDR3 amino acids: CASSIAGRRTIQYF. In nucleotides, the CDR3 is TGTGCCAGCAGTATAGCGGGGAGGCGGACCATTCAGTACTTC.